These 5 T cell receptor beta chains were all obtained from the same sample, sequenced in a study of shared clonotypes between healthy human individuals. Using immunoSEQ multiplex PCR, the repertoire was profiled, and TCRdb retains in-frame clones only, with some absent. The sample records roughly 660,000 clones, about 92% being singletons. Sequences were obtained from memory CD8+ T cells from PBMCs. The subset was: CD45RO+ cells pooled with CCR7-negative TemRA cells. The receptors were gathered from a man younger than 35 in good health. Some clones in this sample may be carry-over from other donors' samples.

Comment on this clone: Other DNA variants within this sample encode the same CDR3. This sequence joins TRBV9 and TRBJ2-7, with TRBD2 identical over 7 bases. In germline, CDR1 is SGDLS, CDR2 YYNGEE. The CDR3 runs to 12 residues. V shed 0 bases and J 7 bases; nucleotides not matched to a gene: 1. CDR3: CASSVGGGEQYF. In DNA form, the CDR3 reads TGTGCCAGCAGCGTAGGCGGGGGAGAGCAGTACTTC.

The rearrangement uses TRBV7-8 and TRBJ2-2, with 9 bases aligning to TRBD1. CDR1 and CDR2 from the germline V gene are SGHVS and FQNEAQ. The CDR3 is 13 amino acids. V was pared by 8 bases and J by 6 bases, with 4 bases of the junction left unmatched. The CDR3 DNA reads as TGTGCCAGCGGGACAGGGCGGGCCGGGGAGCTGTTTTTT. Protein product: CASGTGRAGELFF.

The chain has TRBV27 and TRBJ1-1; 8 positions match TRBD1. The CDR3 sequence is 14 residues long. Germline V gives CDR1 MNHEY, CDR2 SMNVEV (reference sequence). After removal of 9 bases from V and 4 bases from J, the junction contained 10 bases not matched to a gene. The CDR3 DNA reads as TGTGCCAGTAGAGACAGGGGTGCGAGCACTGAAGCTTTCTTT. Translation: CASRDRGASTEAFF.

V and J are TRBV5-1 and TRBJ2-1, with D perhaps TRBD2 (5 bases). The germline V and J ends were trimmed by 1 base and 0 bases, with 11 bases remaining between them. Per the germline V gene, CDR1 is SGHRS and CDR2 is YFSETQ. This CDR3 is built from 16 residues. CDR3 in amino acids: CASSLNLASSYNEQFF. DNA for the CDR3: TGCGCCAGCAGCTTGAACCTAGCTAGCTCCTACAATGAGCAGTTCTTC.

The chain links TRBV27 to TRBJ2-3, with 9 bases lining up with TRBD2. Germline V CDR1 and CDR2: MNHEY, SMNVEV (reference sequence). This CDR3 is built from 15 residues. V gave up 8 bases and J gave up 4 bases; unmatched junction bases: 10. Here the CDR3 reads CASARIAGAADTQYF. CDR3 nucleotides: TGTGCCAGCGCCCGGATAGCGGGAGCCGCAGATACGCAGTATTTT.